Presented here are 32 T cell receptor beta chains from one specimen sequenced in a study of blood T cell repertoires in COVID-19. The protocol was immunoSEQ multiplex PCR, while the TCRdb copy is restricted to in-frame clones and leaves out a portion. The sample records more than 45,000 clones, around 87% being singletons. Material for sequencing was peripheral blood. These receptors were taken from a human donor with active COVID-19. The donor label of this sample is uncertain.

The chain has TRBV9 and TRBJ1-3; 9 nucleotides line up with TRBD1. CDR3 length equals 18 residues. Trimming removed 4 bases from V and 3 bases from J; junction bases left unmatched: 14. Germline CDR1 is SGDLS and CDR2 is YYNGEE. This CDR3 is CASSKRDRDPSGGNTIYF. The CDR3 DNA reads TGTGCCAGCAGCAAACGGGACAGGGACCCTTCAGGTGGAAACACCATATATTTT.

The CDR3 bases are TGTGCCAGCAGTAGGGATCCCGGGGGTCGGGAGACCCAGTACTTC. Its protein is CASSRDPGGRETQYF. The gene calls are TRBV6-5 and TRBJ2-5; weak D call: TRBD2 (6 bases). V lost 5 bases and J 5 bases, leaving 18 bases between the germline ends. This CDR3 spans 15 amino acids. Germline V gives CDR1 MNHEY, CDR2 SVGAGI.

The rearrangement joins TRBV7-9 to TRBJ1-6; TRBD1 aligns across 7 bases. V shed 5 bases, J shed 6 bases, and the junction held 4 bases outside the gene matches. Germline V gives CDR1 SEHNR, CDR2 FQNEAQ (reference sequence). The CDR3 extends over 14 amino acids. For the CDR3, the DNA is TGTGCCAGCAGCCAGTCAGGGGGTAATTCACCCCTCCACTTT. It yields the protein CASSQSGGNSPLHF.

V usage is TRBV5-5 and J usage is TRBJ1-2, with 9 bases that match TRBD1. V trimming: 2 bases; J trimming: 6 bases; junction bases outside the gene matches: 5. Per germline, CDR1 SGHKS and CDR2 YYEKEE (reference sequence). This CDR3 is built from 14 residues. CDR3 sequence (DNA): TGTGCCAGCAGCTTTGGCCGGGACAGGGATGGCTACACCTTC. This codes for CASSFGRDRDGYTF. Drawing the rest from reference TRBV5-5 and TRBJ1-2, the complete variable domain is DAGVTQSPTHLIKTRGQQVTLRCSPISGHKSVSWYQQVLGQGPQFIFQYYEKEERGRGNFPDRFSARQFPNYSSELNVNALLLGDSALYLCASSFGRDRDGYTFGSGTRLTVV.

The chain links TRBV5-1 to TRBJ2-2; the match to TRBD2 covers 14 bases. V lost 3 bases, J lost 6 bases, and 10 bases stayed unmatched. The CDR3 runs to 18 residues. Germline V gene sequence: CDR1 SGHRS, CDR2 YFSETQ. The CDR3 loop reads CASSSQTSGGALAGELFF. The CDR3 region has the DNA TGCGCCAGCAGCTCGCAGACTAGCGGGGGGGCCTTGGCCGGGGAGCTGTTTTTT. The whole variable domain, filled in from reference TRBV5-1 and TRBJ2-2, reads KAGVTQTPRYLIKTRGQQVTLSCSPISGHRSVSWYQQTPGQGLQFLFEYFSETQRNKGNFPGRFSGRQFSNSRSEMNVSTLELGDSALYLCASSSQTSGGALAGELFFGEGSRLTVL.

This clone appeared a single time. This chain connects TRBV18 to TRBJ2-2; D is uncertain. CDR3 length: 15 amino acids. Trimming removed 0 bases at V and 6 bases at J, with 11 bases between. Germline-derived CDR1 and CDR2 are KGHSH and LQKENI. As DNA, the CDR3 is TGTGCCAGCTCACCACCGTCGACGGGTGCCGGGGAGCTGTTTTTT. Translating gives CASSPPSTGAGELFF.

This chain connects TRBV5-1 to TRBJ2-3; D gene uncertain. Per the germline V gene, CDR1 is SGHRS and CDR2 is YFSETQ. The ends were cut back, 2 bases at V and 4 bases at J, with 8 bases in the middle. The CDR3 length is 13 residues. CDR3 amino acids: CASSLTQADTQYF. The CDR3 nucleotides are TGCGCCAGCAGCTTAACCCAGGCAGATACGCAGTATTTT.

This chain joins TRBV11-3 and TRBJ2-4; D is perhaps TRBD1 (6 bases). The CDR3 has 14 amino acids. Per germline, CDR1 SGHNT and CDR2 YENEEA. Deletions cut 5 bases from V and 0 bases from J, with 8 bases between. Here the CDR3 DNA reads TGTGCCAGCAGCCAGGGGTTAGCCAAAAACATTCAGTACTTC. Translated: CASSQGLAKNIQYF.

This clone has just one count. The V and J genes are TRBV5-1 and TRBJ2-7, with D tentatively TRBD1 (6 bases). CDR1 SGHRS and CDR2 YFSETQ come from the germline V gene. CDR3 size: 15 residues. Trimming stripped 1 base from V and 2 bases from J, with 13 bases between. CDR3 sequence reads: CASSLWPGVTYEQYF. The CDR3 DNA reads as TGCGCCAGCAGCTTGTGGCCAGGGGTTACCTACGAGCAGTACTTC. The whole variable domain, filled in from reference TRBV5-1 and TRBJ2-7, reads KAGVTQTPRYLIKTRGQQVTLSCSPISGHRSVSWYQQTPGQGLQFLFEYFSETQRNKGNFPGRFSGRQFSNSRSEMNVSTLELGDSALYLCASSLWPGVTYEQYFGPGTRLTVT.

This clone was picked up a small number of times. The chain joins TRBV4-1 to TRBJ2-2, with D perhaps matching TRBD2 (6 bases). Germline V gives CDR1 MGHRA, CDR2 YSYEKL. The CDR3 spans 14 residues. The V and J ends lost 5 bases and 1 base respectively, with 8 bases between them. The CDR3: CASSLAENTGELFF. In DNA form, the CDR3 reads TGCGCCAGCAGCTTAGCGGAGAACACCGGGGAGCTGTTTTTT.

The V call is TRBV2, the J call TRBJ1-2, with 10 bases that match TRBD1. Germline CDR1 is SNHLY and CDR2 is FYNNEI. The trim removed 9 bases at V and 7 bases at J, leaving 8 bases unmatched. There are 13 residues in the CDR3. The CDR3 spells CASTGTGVSGYTF. Written as DNA, the CDR3 is TGTGCCAGTACCGGGACAGGGGTTAGTGGCTACACCTTC.

This chain connects TRBV6-5 to TRBJ1-2; D is possibly TRBD1 (6 bases). Germline lookup yields CDR1 MNHEY and CDR2 SVGAGI. The CDR3 is 15 residues long. V was shortened by 6 bases and J by 4 bases, with 18 bases between the two germline ends. The CDR3 is CASRHASGQIYGYTF. In DNA, the CDR3 is TGTGCCAGCAGACATGCCTCCGGACAGATCTATGGCTACACCTTC.

The chain employs TRBV5-5 and TRBJ1-2, with D maybe TRBD1 (6 bases). The CDR3 runs to 15 residues. The germline gives CDR1 SGHKS, CDR2 YYEKEE (reference sequence). Trimming pared 4 bases from V and 4 bases from J, leaving 17 bases between. CDR3 amino acids: CASSIPGQTFYGYTF. The CDR3 DNA reads TGTGCCAGCAGCATACCCGGACAGACTTTCTATGGCTACACCTTC.

The rearrangement uses TRBV9 and TRBJ2-5; D call uncertain. This CDR3 has 14 residues. Germline V gene lookup returns CDR1 SGDLS and CDR2 YYNGEE. V dropped 0 bases and J dropped 1 base, with 7 bases sitting between them. CDR3 nucleotides: TGTGCCAGCAGCGTAGGTTCTAGCCAAGAGACCCAGTACTTC. This translates into CASSVGSSQETQYF.

The chain joins TRBV29-1 to TRBJ2-7; 10 positions agree with TRBD2. This CDR3 contains 16 residues. J gave up 0 bases and V 3 bases, and 8 bases lay outside the gene matches. Germline V gives CDR1 SQVTM, CDR2 ANQGSEA. In DNA, the CDR3 is TGCAGCGTTGACTTGAGCGGGAGGGCCGGCTCCTACGAGCAGTACTTC. Protein: CSVDLSGRAGSYEQYF.

This rearrangement joins TRBV30 to TRBJ2-7; 11 bases line up with TRBD1. Germline trimming cut 0 bases from V and 6 bases from J; bases unmatched to any gene: 7. This CDR3 has 15 amino acids. Per germline, CDR1 GTSNPN and CDR2 SVGIG (reference sequence). CDR3 protein: CAWSVSGTGGIEQYF. CDR3 DNA sequence: TGTGCCTGGAGTGTCTCTGGGACAGGGGGTATCGAGCAGTACTTC.

The rearrangement uses TRBV19 and TRBJ2-5; 8 bases fit TRBD2. The CDR3 is 15 residues long. J gave up 4 bases and V 6 bases, and 10 bases lay outside the gene matches. Germline assignment: CDR1 LNHDA and CDR2 SQIVND (reference sequence). The CDR3 is CASRAWAGGLETQYF. CDR3 bases: TGTGCCAGTAGGGCGTGGGCGGGGGGCTTAGAGACCCAGTACTTC.

The genes are TRBV2 and TRBJ1-2; possibly TRBD1 for D (5 bases). Trimming took 5 bases from V and 4 from J, leaving 14 bases between them. The length of the CDR3 is 14 residues. In germline, CDR1 is SNHLY, CDR2 FYNNEI. Here the CDR3 reads CASSTTGGTYGYTF. CDR3 coding DNA: TGTGCCAGCAGTACCACGGGGGGGACCTATGGCTACACCTTC.

V and J are TRBV18 and TRBJ2-3; possibly TRBD1 for D (6 bases). The germline CDR1 and CDR2 sequences are KGHSH and LQKENI. Trimming pared 2 bases from V and 0 bases from J, leaving 9 bases between. The CDR3 loop spans 15 amino acids. The DNA for the CDR3 is TGTGCCAGCTCACCAGGGACACCTAGCACAGATACGCAGTATTTT. This sequence encodes CASSPGTPSTDTQYF.

The gene calls are TRBV6-4 and TRBJ1-2, with D possibly being TRBD1 (5 bases). Trimming cost V 6 bases and J 2 bases, with 16 bases left between them. There are 15 residues in the CDR3. Germline loops: CDR1 MRHNA, CDR2 SNTAGT. CDR3 nucleotide sequence: TGTGCCAGCAGCTTGGAGGGGAGGGGAAACTATGGCTACACCTTC. The encoded protein is CASSLEGRGNYGYTF.

The DNA for the CDR3 is TGTGCCAGCAGCCCCGGTCTTGCTTCTAACTATGGCTACACCTTC. Translation gives CASSPGLASNYGYTF. This chain links TRBV9 with TRBJ1-2; D is undetermined. The germline V and J ends were trimmed by 4 bases and 0 bases, with 13 bases remaining between them. Germline CDR1 SGDLS, CDR2 YYNGEE. This CDR3 contains 15 residues.

This chain connects TRBV19 to TRBJ2-4, with 7 bases lining up with TRBD2. Trimming cost V 0 bases and J 0 bases; bases outside gene matches: 5. The CDR3 runs to 17 residues. Per germline, CDR1 LNHDA and CDR2 SQIVND (reference sequence). The DNA for the CDR3 is TGTGCCAGTAGTATAGAGGGAGGGTGGGGAGCCAAAAACATTCAGTACTTC. This encodes CASSIEGGWGAKNIQYF.

CDR3 protein: CASSSTDRPRSHNEQFF. As DNA, the CDR3 is TGCGCCAGCAGCTCAACGGACAGGCCGCGATCCCACAATGAGCAGTTCTTC. This chain connects TRBV5-1 to TRBJ2-1; 7 bases align to TRBD1. The V gene's germline CDR1 is SGHRS and CDR2 YFSETQ. V was pared by 3 bases and J by 5 bases, with 14 bases of the junction left unmatched. This CDR3 is built from 17 residues.

The V call is TRBV2, the J call TRBJ2-7; 11 bases fit TRBD2. Germline V lookup: CDR1 SNHLY, CDR2 FYNNEI. This CDR3 has 19 amino acids. V dropped 1 base and J dropped 6; count of bases not matched to a gene: 17. DNA of the CDR3: TGTGCCAGCAGTGAAGGGATGCTTGCTACTAGCGGGGGTCTGAGCGAGCAGTACTTC. This encodes CASSEGMLATSGGLSEQYF.

The V gene is TRBV5-5, the J gene TRBJ2-2, with D possibly being TRBD1 (5 bases). Trimming left V 2 bases short and J 2 bases short, with 10 bases between. The CDR3 totals 15 residues. Germline-derived CDR1 and CDR2 are SGHKS and YYEKEE (reference sequence). CDR3 amino acids: CASSFFDRNTGELFF. The CDR3 coding sequence is TGTGCCAGCAGCTTTTTCGACAGAAACACCGGGGAGCTGTTTTTT.

The chain recombines TRBV27 with TRBJ2-7; TRBD2 agrees at 10 bases. V lost 4 bases to trimming and J lost 5 bases; unmatched junction nucleotides: 20. Germline V gives CDR1 MNHEY, CDR2 SMNVEV (reference sequence). The CDR3 has 19 amino acids. CDR3 loop: CASSYTPIGLAARQNEQYF. DNA for the CDR3: TGTGCCAGCAGTTACACCCCCATAGGACTAGCGGCTCGTCAGAACGAGCAGTACTTC.

The chain has TRBV7-2 and TRBJ1-1; a possible D gene is TRBD1 (5 bases). Germline CDR1 is SGHTA and CDR2 is FQGNSA. V was shortened by 5 bases and J by 4 bases, with 17 bases between the two germline ends. CDR3 length: 15 residues. CDR3 coding DNA: TGTGCCAGCAGCCCGGACGGGAGGGGCCTCACTGAAGCTTTCTTT. It specifies CASSPDGRGLTEAFF. Based on the CDR3 plus reference TRBV7-2 and TRBJ1-1, the full variable domain is GAGVSQSPSNKVTEKGKDVELRCDPISGHTALYWYRQSLGQGLEFLIYFQGNSAPDKSGLPSDRFSAERTGGSVSTLTIQRTQQEDSAVYLCASSPDGRGLTEAFFGQGTRLTVV.

The rearrangement links TRBV7-9 to TRBJ2-5; D may be TRBD2 (6 bases). Per the germline V gene, CDR1 is SEHNR and CDR2 is FQNEAQ (reference sequence). This CDR3 has 14 residues. V dropped 3 bases and J dropped 1 base, with 9 bases sitting between them. The CDR3 DNA is TGTGCCAGCAGCTTGGGACTGTCCCAAGAGACCCAGTACTTC. Its translation: CASSLGLSQETQYF.

The chain joins TRBV12-5 to TRBJ2-6, with TRBD1 as a possible D gene (6 bases). Germline V CDR1 and CDR2: LGHNT, FRNRAP. There are 16 residues in the CDR3. V was trimmed by 1 base and J by 0 bases, leaving 7 bases between them. CDR3 in DNA: TGTGCTAGTGGTTTGGAGACAGGCTCTGGGGCCAACGTCCTGACTTTC. Its translation: CASGLETGSGANVLTF.

This CDR3 is CATNPGGVDGYTF. Written as DNA, the CDR3 is TGTGCCACCAACCCCGGGGGGGTTGATGGCTACACCTTC. The chain links TRBV6-2 or TRBV6-3 to TRBJ1-2; TRBD1 might be the D (5 bases). The CDR3 length is 13 residues. Germline V gene sequence: CDR1 MNHEY, CDR2 SVGEGT. V was cut by 10 bases and J by 6 bases, with 18 bases left in between.

This clone was picked up a small number of times. This rearrangement joins TRBV2 to TRBJ1-4, with 9 bases that match TRBD1. CDR1 is SNHLY, CDR2 FYNNEI, per germline. Trimming at V came to 5 bases and at J to 7 bases, leaving 11 bases not matched to a gene. The CDR3 loop spans 16 amino acids. The CDR3 sequence: CASSLSFGQGSEKLFF. For the CDR3, the DNA is TGTGCCAGCAGTTTGAGTTTTGGACAGGGGAGTGAAAAACTGTTTTTT.

The chain joins TRBV5-1 to TRBJ2-7; the match to TRBD1 covers 9 bases. The CDR3 totals 15 residues. Germline V lookup: CDR1 SGHRS, CDR2 YFSETQ. With 4 bases clipped from V and 6 bases from J, the junction kept 11 bases outside the gene matches. This CDR3 is CASSPGQGFSGEQYF. CDR3 bases: TGCGCCAGCAGCCCCGGACAGGGGTTCTCGGGCGAGCAGTACTTC.